Included here is one TCR beta chain sequence, with context. Its antigen is currently unknown. This entry belongs to a study of Ad26.COV2.S vaccination and SARS-CoV-2 variants. For the study at large: Donor joined the COV1001 Ad26.COV2.S trial arm. Once or twice, 56 days apart, Ad26.COV2.S was delivered intramuscularly. Overall study results and limits: Across vaccine and placebo recipients, the breadth of non-spike TCRs was similar.

Treatment denoted: around 19 received Ad26.COV2.S at low or high dose, single or two shots; 5 received placebo; per-sample allocation not given. Material that was analyzed had been drawn on day 63 after the first vaccine or placebo injection. An Ad26 vector expressing Wuhan-strain SARS-CoV-2 spike served as the vaccine. The method was immunoSEQ multiplex PCR; TCRdb's version includes in-frame clones alone and lacks a portion of them. The sample contains around 450,000 clones, approximately 88% of which appear only once. The CDR3 extends over 15 amino acids. With 3 bases removed from V and 6 bases from J, the gap between germline ends came to 15 bases. Germline CDR1 LNHNV, CDR2 YYDKDF (reference sequence).

The sample consisted of peripheral blood, taken in a trial of Ad26.COV2.S vaccine versus placebo. This sequence originates from a person between 18 and 60 years old who received the Ad26.COV2.S COVID-19 vaccine or a placebo. The rearrangement links TRBV15 to TRBJ1-5; tentative D call: TRBD1 (6 bases). The CDR3 sequence is CATSRGRTVSQPQHF. CDR3 nucleotides: TGTGCCACCAGCAGGGGACGGACAGTCAGTCAGCCCCAGCATTTT.